The sequence of this T cell receptor (beta chain) was determined in a study of T cell responses to AZD1222 COVID-19 vaccine. Study-level findings and limits: Reportedly, nearly half the spike-specific TCRs target unmutated variant regions.

The repertoire was sequenced with immunoSEQ multiplex PCR; TCRdb's copy has only in-frame clones and lacks some. The sample includes tens of thousands of clones, roughly nine tenths of them seen just once. J lost 1 base, V lost 10 bases, and 8 bases had no gene match. Germline loops: CDR1 LGHNA, CDR2 YNFKEQ. The length of the CDR3 is 14 residues. With regard to this clone: What it binds is not known.

The sequence derives from an adult who received the AZD1222 COVID-19 vaccine. The gene calls are TRBV4-2 and TRBJ2-3; 7 bases agree with TRBD2. The sample here was peripheral blood, taken 28 days after the second AZD1222 dose. CDR3 protein: CATRGLVGTDTQYF. The DNA for the CDR3 is TGTGCCACCCGAGGACTAGTCGGCACAGATACGCAGTATTTT.